This passage covers 31 T cell receptor beta chains from one sample sequenced in a study of OX40 agonist ivuxolimab in advanced cancers. TCRdb's table, derived via immunoSEQ multiplex PCR, lists solely in-frame clones and lacks some. The sample contains around 76,000 clones, around four fifths of which appear only once. Sequencing was performed on CD4+ or CD8+ T cells sorted from blood, taken in a trial of the OX40 agonist ivuxolimab. All receptors come from an adult with an advanced solid tumor such as melanoma, head and neck, liver or kidney cancer.

The V gene is TRBV6-4, the J gene TRBJ1-1, with TRBD1 matching 9 bases. The junction had 11 bases not matched to a gene; V was cut back by 7 bases and J by 8 bases. This CDR3 contains 14 residues. In germline, CDR1 is MRHNA, CDR2 SNTAGT. This CDR3 reads CASTATPGTGEAFF. The CDR3 nucleotides are TGTGCCAGCACCGCAACTCCGGGGACAGGGGAAGCTTTCTTT.

This sequence joins TRBV5-6 and TRBJ2-3; D not certain. The germline V gene has CDR1 SGHDT and CDR2 YYEEEE. The V end was cut by 2 bases, the J end by 3 bases, with 7 bases between. The CDR3 runs 13 residues. This CDR3 is CASSLANTDTQYF. The CDR3 DNA sequence: TGTGCCAGCAGCTTAGCGAATACAGATACGCAGTATTTT.

This chain connects TRBV5-4 to TRBJ2-1, with 12 bases fitting TRBD2. The CDR3 contains 17 residues. Germline V lookup: CDR1 SGHNT, CDR2 YYREEE (reference sequence). V gave up 0 bases and J gave up 8 bases; unmatched junction bases: 9. The CDR3: CASSLALLAGGVDEQFF. As DNA, the CDR3 is TGTGCCAGCAGCTTGGCACTCCTAGCGGGAGGGGTCGATGAGCAGTTCTTC. Full variable domain (outside the CDR3, taken from reference TRBV5-4 and TRBJ2-1): ETGVTQSPTHLIKTRGQQVTLRCSSQSGHNTVSWYQQALGQGPQFIFQYYREEENGRGNFPPRFSGLQFPNYSSELNVNALELDDSALYLCASSLALLAGGVDEQFFGPGTRLTVL.

The J gene is TRBJ1-4, the V gene TRBV6-6, with D possibly matching TRBD1 (6 bases). CDR1 is MNHNY and CDR2 is SVGAGI in the germline V gene (reference sequence). Trimming took off 6 bases at V and 8 bases at J, with 22 bases between the two ends. CDR3 size: 16 residues. The CDR3 is CASSPQNRVLGEKLFF. CDR3 coding DNA: TGTGCCAGCAGCCCACAGAACAGGGTTTTAGGAGAAAAACTGTTTTTT.

The rearrangement joins TRBV5-1 to TRBJ1-4, with D perhaps TRBD1 (5 bases). Trimming shortened V by 1 base and J by 7 bases, and 11 bases separated the two germline ends. The germline gives CDR1 SGHRS, CDR2 YFSETQ. The CDR3 has 14 amino acids. The CDR3 DNA is TGCGCCAGCAGCTTGATGTGGGGCGGTGAAAAACTGTTTTTT. This sequence encodes CASSLMWGGEKLFF.

This clone has just one count. J is TRBJ1-1 and V is TRBV29-1; D gene ambiguous. The CDR3 length is 10 residues. Germline loops: CDR1 SQVTM, CDR2 ANQGSEA. The germline V and J ends were trimmed by 3 bases and 11 bases, with 10 bases remaining between them. The CDR3 bases are TGCAGCGTTGATTGGTTCTTTGCTTTCTTT. As protein: CSVDWFFAFF. Full variable domain (missing parts from reference TRBV29-1 and TRBJ1-1): SAVISQKPSRDICQRGTSLTIQCQVDSQVTMMFWYRQQPGQSLTLIATANQGSEATYESGFVIDKFPISRPNLTFSTLTVSNMSPEDSSIYLCSVDWFFAFFGQGTRLTVV.

This clone turned up a few times. The junction differs from germline at one of its ends, possibly a read error. V gene TRBV7-9 combines with J gene TRBJ1-1; possibly TRBD1 for D (6 bases). The CDR3 has 12 amino acids. Germline CDR1 reads SEHNR; CDR2 reads FQNEAQ (reference sequence). CDR3 DNA sequence: TGTGCCAGCAGTGATGGGACATCCCGCCGTGTCTTT. Encoded protein: CASSDGTSRRVF.

V usage is TRBV27 and J usage is TRBJ1-1, with D uncertain. V dropped 3 bases and J dropped 0 bases, with 11 bases sitting between them. The germline V gene has CDR1 MNHEY and CDR2 SMNVEV (reference sequence). The CDR3 contains 15 residues. CDR3 sequence (DNA): TGTGCCAGCAGTTTGATCGGAAGCATGAACACTGAAGCTTTCTTT. This codes for CASSLIGSMNTEAFF.

The V gene is TRBV28, the J gene TRBJ1-2; 9 bases fit TRBD1. CDR3 length: 13 amino acids. The junction had 4 bases not matched to a gene; V was cut back by 10 bases and J by 1 base. In germline, CDR1 is MDHEN, CDR2 SYDVKM. This chain's CDR3 is CAIETGGNYGYTF. The DNA for the CDR3 is TGTGCCATTGAGACAGGGGGTAACTATGGCTACACCTTC.

The gene calls are TRBV7-8 and TRBJ1-5, with TRBD1 matching over 9 bases. With V trimmed by 1 base and J by 5 bases, 3 bases remained unmatched. The CDR3 is made up of 15 amino acids. The germline CDR1 and CDR2 sequences are SGHVS and FQNEAQ. The CDR3 coding sequence is TGTGCCAGCAGCTTAGACAGGGGGCTTGATCAGCCCCAGCATTTT. Protein sequence: CASSLDRGLDQPQHF. The full variable domain, with the rest looked up from reference TRBV7-8 and TRBJ1-5, is GAGVSQSPRYKVAKRGQDVALRCDPISGHVSLFWYQQALGQGPEFLTYFQNEAQLDKSGLPSDRFFAERPEGSVSTLKIQRTQQEDSAVYLCASSLDRGLDQPQHFGDGTRLSIL.

The chain is built from TRBV10-1 and TRBJ1-1; D call uncertain. The ends were cut back, 2 bases at V and 10 bases at J, with 14 bases in the middle. CDR1 is WNHNN and CDR2 is SYGVQD in the germline V gene (reference sequence). This CDR3 contains 13 residues. The CDR3 reads CASSEPASRRAFF. CDR3 bases: TGCGCCAGCAGTGAGCCAGCCTCGAGGAGAGCTTTCTTT.

This rearrangement joins TRBV2 to TRBJ2-7; no firm D call. Per the germline V gene, CDR1 is SNHLY and CDR2 is FYNNEI. CDR3 length equals 13 residues. Deletions cut 4 bases from V and 2 bases from J, with 9 bases between. CDR3 amino acids: CASSGEVTYEQYV. The CDR3, as DNA: TGTGCCAGCAGTGGGGAAGTTACCTACGAGCAGTACGTC.

Here the CDR3 reads CASRGGTFGYGYTF. The CDR3 bases are TGTGCCAGCAGGGGGGGCACCTTTGGCTATGGCTACACCTTC. The chain is built from TRBV7-8 and TRBJ1-2; possible D gene TRBD1, 6 bases. This CDR3 contains 14 residues. CDR1 and CDR2 from the germline V gene are SGHVS and FQNEAQ. V shed 6 bases and J shed 4 bases, with 15 bases lying between them.

The sample holds one count of this clone. This chain uses TRBV27 with TRBJ2-1, with 7 bases matching TRBD1. The ends lost 5 bases at V and 6 bases at J; junction bases unmatched: 13. Germline V gene sequence: CDR1 MNHEY, CDR2 SMNVEV (reference sequence). The CDR3 sequence is 16 residues long. The CDR3 is CASSPTLQGISNEQFF. DNA for the CDR3: TGTGCCAGCAGTCCGACTCTACAGGGGATCTCCAATGAGCAGTTCTTC.

The rearrangement joins TRBV27 to TRBJ1-5; 9 nucleotides agree with TRBD1. The germline gives CDR1 MNHEY, CDR2 SMNVEV (reference sequence). V dropped 4 bases and J dropped 4; count of bases not matched to a gene: 5. This CDR3 region has 15 residues. In nucleotides, the CDR3 is TGTGCCAGCAGTTCGGGGACAGGGCCTAATCAGCCCCAGCATTTT. It yields the protein CASSSGTGPNQPQHF.

V usage is TRBV5-4 and J usage is TRBJ1-5; maybe TRBD1 (6 bases). The CDR3 covers 15 residues. Between the trimmed V and J ends, which lost 3 bases and 2 bases, there was a span of 12 bases. CDR1 and CDR2 from the germline V gene are SGHNT and YYREEE (reference sequence). The CDR3 nucleotides read TGTGCCAGCAGCTCAGGGGAAGAGGGCAATCAGCCCCAGCATTTT. It codes for CASSSGEEGNQPQHF. The full variable domain, its missing parts supplied by reference TRBV5-4 and TRBJ1-5, is ETGVTQSPTHLIKTRGQQVTLRCSSQSGHNTVSWYQQALGQGPQFIFQYYREEENGRGNFPPRFSGLQFPNYSSELNVNALELDDSALYLCASSSGEEGNQPQHFGDGTRLSIL.

This clone is termed medium-sized. This sequence joins TRBV28 and TRBJ2-7, with 11 bases lining up with TRBD2. The V gene's germline CDR1 is MDHEN and CDR2 SYDVKM. J was trimmed by 1 base and V by 5 bases; bases with no gene match: 4. The CDR3 totals 15 residues. CDR3 amino acids: CASSVLAGGSYEQYV. CDR3 in DNA: TGTGCCAGCAGTGTGCTAGCGGGGGGTTCCTACGAGCAGTACGTC.

The V call is TRBV7-2, the J call TRBJ1-4; weak D call: TRBD1 (5 bases). CDR1 and CDR2 (germline): SGHTA, FQGNSA. CDR3 length: 14 residues. The V end was cut by 3 bases, the J end by 4 bases, with 9 bases between. The CDR3 loop reads CASSFGDYNEKLFF. As DNA, the CDR3 is TGTGCCAGCAGCTTTGGGGACTATAATGAAAAACTGTTTTTT.

V is TRBV6-5 and J is TRBJ2-7, with D unclear. Trimming stripped 8 bases from V and 6 bases from J, with 11 bases between. The CDR3 loop spans 11 amino acids. CDR1 and CDR2 from the germline V gene are MNHEY and SVGAGI. The CDR3 bases are TGTGCCAGCGGAGATGCCCTCGAGCAGTACTTC. Protein product: CASGDALEQYF.

The chain is built from TRBV6-1 and TRBJ2-7, with D possibly being TRBD2 (5 bases). Trimming shortened V by 1 base and J by 0 bases, and 10 bases separated the two germline ends. The CDR3 consists of 15 residues. Germline V CDR1 and CDR2: MNHNS, SASEGT. CDR3 sequence reads: CASSEGVGSSYEQYF. The DNA of the CDR3 is TGTGCCAGCAGTGAAGGGGTTGGGAGCTCCTACGAGCAGTACTTC.

V and J are TRBV19 and TRBJ1-6; 8 nucleotides line up with TRBD1. Germline CDR1 LNHDA, CDR2 SQIVND (reference sequence). CDR3 length: 13 amino acids. The J segment lost 6 bases and the V segment lost 9 bases, leaving 4 bases of the junction unmatched. CDR3 loop: CASRTGSNSPLHF. Here the CDR3 DNA reads TGTGCCAGCAGGACAGGGAGTAATTCACCCCTCCACTTT.

The rearrangement uses TRBV14 and TRBJ1-6; no definite D call. Germline assignment: CDR1 SGHDN and CDR2 FVKESK. This CDR3 is 13 amino acids long. V lost 4 bases and J lost 11, with 12 bases in between. The CDR3 nucleotides read TGTGCCAGCAGCCTTTTTGAACGGACACCCCTCCACTTT. Residues: CASSLFERTPLHF.

This clone showed up just a few times. The rearrangement links TRBV15 to TRBJ2-2; perhaps TRBD1 as D (6 bases). V was shortened by 0 bases and J by 0 bases, with 17 bases between the two germline ends. This CDR3 spans 19 amino acids. Germline V gene lookup returns CDR1 LNHNV and CDR2 YYDKDF (reference sequence). CDR3 in DNA: TGTGCCACCAGCAGAGACCAGGGGTCCAGGCGGACGAACACCGGGGAGCTGTTTTTT. This sequence encodes CATSRDQGSRRTNTGELFF. The whole variable domain, filled in from reference TRBV15 and TRBJ2-2, reads DAMVIQNPRYQVTQFGKPVTLSCSQTLNHNVMYWYQQKSSQAPKLLFHYYDKDFNNEADTPDNFQSRRPNTSFCFLDIRSPGLGDTAMYLCATSRDQGSRRTNTGELFFGEGSRLTVL.

The gene calls are TRBV5-5 and TRBJ2-7; D gene uncertain. This CDR3 region has 14 residues. Deletions cut 0 bases from V and 2 bases from J, with 9 bases between. Germline V CDR1 and CDR2: SGHKS, YYEKEE (reference sequence). The CDR3 DNA reads TGTGCCAGCAGCTTGGTAGTCAGAACCTACGAGCAGTACTTC. It specifies CASSLVVRTYEQYF.

The V call is TRBV18, the J call TRBJ1-3; possible D gene TRBD1, 5 bases. This CDR3 region has 12 residues. Germline values: CDR1 KGHSH, CDR2 LQKENI. Trimming cost V 6 bases and J 4 bases, with 7 bases left between them. CDR3 nucleotides: TGTGCCAGCTCCAGGGACGGAAACACCATATATTTT. Its translation: CASSRDGNTIYF.

The CDR3 nucleotides read TGTGCCAGCAGTGATCCGGCGGGAGGGCCATACACCGGGGAGCTGTTTTTT. Translating it yields CASSDPAGGPYTGELFF. V and J are TRBV2 and TRBJ2-2; the match to TRBD2 covers 9 bases. Germline V gene lookup returns CDR1 SNHLY and CDR2 FYNNEI. This CDR3 comprises 17 residues. Trimming cost V 3 bases and J 3 bases; bases outside gene matches: 8.

The gene calls are TRBV28 and TRBJ2-7; 8 bases fit TRBD1. V trimming: 6 bases; J trimming: 3 bases; junction bases outside the gene matches: 4. Germline CDR1 reads MDHEN; CDR2 reads SYDVKM. This CDR3 is built from 13 residues. The CDR3 nucleotides read TGTGCCAGCAGCAACAGGGGGAACTACGAGCAGTACTTC. It specifies CASSNRGNYEQYF.

The chain uses TRBV2 and TRBJ2-5; D is perhaps TRBD1 or TRBD2 (5 bases each). The CDR3 runs 14 residues. Trimming stripped 2 bases from V and 5 bases from J, with 12 bases between. The germline V gene encodes CDR1 SNHLY and CDR2 FYNNEI. CDR3 coding DNA: TGTGCCAGCAGTGAACAGGGAGTAAGGGAGACCCAGTACTTC. Encoded protein: CASSEQGVRETQYF.

This clone occurred once. V gene TRBV6-5 combines with J gene TRBJ2-7; 9 positions match TRBD2. Germline V lookup: CDR1 MNHEY, CDR2 SVGAGI. V lost 0 bases and J lost 4; bases outside the gene matches: 4. The CDR3 runs 15 residues. The CDR3 DNA follows: TGTGCCAGCAGTTACTCGGCTAGCGGGAAATACGAGCAGTACTTC. Its protein is CASSYSASGKYEQYF.

V is TRBV7-2 and J is TRBJ1-4; D call uncertain. Germline CDR1 and CDR2: SGHTA and FQGNSA. This CDR3 comprises 16 residues. V was shortened by 6 bases and J by 8 bases, with 22 bases between the two germline ends. In nucleotides, the CDR3 is TGTGCCAGCAGGAAAAACGGCAGGCTTGTAACGGAAAAACTGTTTTTT. It translates to CASRKNGRLVTEKLFF.

The rearrangement uses TRBV6-6 and TRBJ2-3; D may be TRBD2 (5 bases). V dropped 4 bases and J dropped 6 bases, with 20 bases sitting between them. Germline V gene lookup returns CDR1 MNHNY and CDR2 SVGAGI (reference sequence). The CDR3 totals 16 residues. The CDR3: CASSFRRGRSEDTQYF. The DNA of the CDR3 is TGTGCCAGCAGTTTCCGGAGAGGGCGGTCTGAGGATACGCAGTATTTT.